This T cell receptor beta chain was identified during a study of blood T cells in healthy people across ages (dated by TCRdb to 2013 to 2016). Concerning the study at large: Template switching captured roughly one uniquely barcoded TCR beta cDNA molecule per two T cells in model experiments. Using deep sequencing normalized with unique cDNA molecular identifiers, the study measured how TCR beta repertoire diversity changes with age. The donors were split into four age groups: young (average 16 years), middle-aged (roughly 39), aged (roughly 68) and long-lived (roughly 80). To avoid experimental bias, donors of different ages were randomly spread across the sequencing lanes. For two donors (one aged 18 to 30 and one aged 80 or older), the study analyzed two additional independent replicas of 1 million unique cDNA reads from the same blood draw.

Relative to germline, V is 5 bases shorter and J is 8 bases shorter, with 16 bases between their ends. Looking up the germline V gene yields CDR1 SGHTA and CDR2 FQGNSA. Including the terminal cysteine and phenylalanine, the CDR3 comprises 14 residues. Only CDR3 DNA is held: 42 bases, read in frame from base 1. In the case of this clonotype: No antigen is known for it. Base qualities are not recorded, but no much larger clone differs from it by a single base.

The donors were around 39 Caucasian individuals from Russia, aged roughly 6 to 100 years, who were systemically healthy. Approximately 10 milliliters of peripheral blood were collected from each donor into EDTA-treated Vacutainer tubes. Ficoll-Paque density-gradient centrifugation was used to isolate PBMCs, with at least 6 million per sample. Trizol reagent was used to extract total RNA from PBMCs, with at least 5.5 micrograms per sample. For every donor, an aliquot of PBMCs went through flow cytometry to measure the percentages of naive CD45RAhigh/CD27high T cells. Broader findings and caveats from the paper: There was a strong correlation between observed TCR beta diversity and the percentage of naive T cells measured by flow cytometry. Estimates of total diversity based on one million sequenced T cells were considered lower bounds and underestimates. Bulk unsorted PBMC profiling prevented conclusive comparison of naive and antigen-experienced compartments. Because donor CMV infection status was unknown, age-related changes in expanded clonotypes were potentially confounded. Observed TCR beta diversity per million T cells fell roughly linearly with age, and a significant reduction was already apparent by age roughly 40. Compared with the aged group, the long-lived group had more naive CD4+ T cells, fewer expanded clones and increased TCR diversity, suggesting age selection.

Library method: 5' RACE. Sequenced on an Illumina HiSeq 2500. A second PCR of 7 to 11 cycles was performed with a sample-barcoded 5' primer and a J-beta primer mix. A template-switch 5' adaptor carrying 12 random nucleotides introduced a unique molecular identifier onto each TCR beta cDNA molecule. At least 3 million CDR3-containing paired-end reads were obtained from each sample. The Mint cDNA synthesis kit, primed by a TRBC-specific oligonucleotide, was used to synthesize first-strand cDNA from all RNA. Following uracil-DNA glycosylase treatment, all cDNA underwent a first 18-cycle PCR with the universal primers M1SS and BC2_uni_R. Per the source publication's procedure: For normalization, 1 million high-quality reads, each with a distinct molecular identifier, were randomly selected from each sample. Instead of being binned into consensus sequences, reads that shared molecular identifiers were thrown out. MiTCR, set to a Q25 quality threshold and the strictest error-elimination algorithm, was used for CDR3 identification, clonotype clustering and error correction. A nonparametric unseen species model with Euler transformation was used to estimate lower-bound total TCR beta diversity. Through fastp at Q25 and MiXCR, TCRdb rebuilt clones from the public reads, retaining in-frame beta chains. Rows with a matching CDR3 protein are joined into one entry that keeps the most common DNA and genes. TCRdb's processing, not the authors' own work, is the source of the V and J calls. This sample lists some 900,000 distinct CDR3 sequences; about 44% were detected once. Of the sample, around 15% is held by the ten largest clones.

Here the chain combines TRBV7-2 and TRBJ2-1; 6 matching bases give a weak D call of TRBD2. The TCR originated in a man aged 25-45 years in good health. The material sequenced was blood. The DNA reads TGTGCCAGCAGCCCAGTAGGAGGGGCTTATGAGCAGTTCTTC. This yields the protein CASSPVGGAYEQFF.